Sequencing of this TCR beta chain was carried out in a study of patients and donors after allogeneic stem cell transplantation. This clonotype showed up just a few times. One entry per CDR3 protein results from TCRdb running MiXCR on the RT-PCR reads. This table has over 150,000 distinct CDR3 sequences, around two fifths appearing once. The CDR3 spans 14 residues. V lost 2 bases to trimming and J lost 5 bases, with 13 bases between them. Germline V gene lookup returns CDR1 SGHDT and CDR2 YYEEEE. The material sequenced was blood, either unsorted or a sorted T cell fraction (not recorded which). The chain carries TRBV5-6 and TRBJ2-5, with D possibly called TRBD1 or TRBD2 (5 bases each). This TCR came from a human donor who was either an allogeneic HSCT recipient or a stem cell or donor lymphocyte infusion donor (not recorded which). It is not recorded whose cells these are; they may come from a transplant donor. CDR3 nucleotide sequence: TGTGCCAGCAGCTTCGGACGGGGCCTGGAGACCCAGTACTTC. Amino acids: CASSFGRGLETQYF. Supplemented by reference TRBV5-6 and TRBJ2-5, the full variable domain reads DAGVTQSPTHLIKTRGQQVTLRCSPKSGHDTVSWYQQALGQGPQFIFQYYEEEERQRGNFPDRFSGHQFPNYSSELNVNALLLGDSALYLCASSFGRGLETQYFGPGTRLLVL.